This is a list of T cell receptor beta chains from one sample in a study of blood T cell repertoires in COVID-19. The table came from immunoSEQ multiplex PCR; TCRdb's copy has only in-frame clones and leaves some out. Found here are roughly 140,000 clones, 76% of them singletons; the top ten hold less than 4.5%. Sequencing was performed on peripheral blood. All receptors derive from a man in his sixties with acute or convalescent COVID-19. CDR3s include the opening cysteine and the closing phenylalanine or tryptophan. Fields, in order: clone size, J gene, V gene, D gene, CDR3 protein, CDR3 DNA. D genes are given only for firm matches. Where a row states a size, it is once, few, many or the class of an expanded clone; other rows omit it.

.	TRBJ2-3	TRBV2	TRBD1	CASSAEGAMTDTQYF	TGTGCCAGCAGTGCCGAGGGGGCGATGACAGATACGCAGTATTTT
.	TRBJ2-1	TRBV5-7	.	CASSLEVREPTNYNEQFF	TGTGCCAGCAGCTTGGAGGTCAGGGAACCTACTAACTACAATGAGCAGTTCTTC
.	TRBJ2-4	TRBV7-9	TRBD1	CASSQGDRNIQYF	TGTGCCAGCAGCCAGGGGGACAGAAACATTCAGTACTTC
.	TRBJ2-2	TRBV3-1/TRBV3-2	TRBD2	CASRVSGVNTGELFF	TGTGCCAGCAGGGTGAGCGGGGTGAACACCGGGGAGCTGTTTTTT
.	TRBJ2-5	TRBV7-8	TRBD2	CASSFPSGQETQYF	TGTGCCAGCAGCTTCCCTAGCGGTCAAGAGACCCAGTACTTC
.	TRBJ2-5	TRBV9	.	CASSVVGTGTQETQYF	TGTGCCAGCAGCGTAGTAGGTACAGGGACACAAGAGACCCAGTACTTC
.	TRBJ2-7	TRBV5-1	.	CASSPVGGVPYEQYF	TGCGCCAGCAGCCCGGTCGGGGGAGTCCCCTACGAGCAGTACTTC
.	TRBJ2-3	TRBV7-2	.	CASSLVQKDTQYF	TGTGCCAGCAGCTTAGTCCAAAAAGATACGCAGTATTTT
.	TRBJ2-5	TRBV12-3/TRBV12-4	.	CASTRHIQETQYF	TGTGCCAGCACCAGACATATACAAGAGACCCAGTACTTC
.	TRBJ1-1	TRBV30	.	CAWSVGGARTEAFF	TGTGCCTGGAGTGTAGGCGGGGCTCGAACTGAAGCTTTCTTT
few	TRBJ1-2	TRBV28	TRBD1	CASSTTGFYGYTF	TGTGCCAGCAGCACGACAGGGTTCTATGGCTACACCTTC
.	TRBJ2-7	TRBV28	.	CASRSGQGSFGQYF	TGTGCCAGCAGGTCAGGGCAGGGATCCTTCGGACAGTACTTC
few	TRBJ2-1	TRBV27	.	CASKRDSYNEQFF	TGTGCCAGCAAGAGGGACTCATACAATGAGCAGTTCTTC
.	TRBJ2-2	TRBV9	TRBD2	CASSPSGLAPTGELFF	TGTGCCAGCAGCCCCTCGGGACTAGCTCCTACCGGGGAGCTGTTTTTT
once	TRBJ2-1	TRBV7-9	TRBD2	CASRREGLQEQFF	TGTGCCAGCAGGCGGGAGGGCCTCCAAGAGCAGTTCTTC
.	TRBJ2-1	TRBV6-5	TRBD2	CASSSPGLADNEQFF	TGTGCCAGCAGTTCCCCGGGACTAGCGGACAATGAGCAGTTCTTC
.	TRBJ2-4	TRBV6-2/TRBV6-3	.	CASSYPLSGAKNIQYF	TGTGCCAGCAGTTACCCCCTTAGCGGAGCCAAAAACATTCAGTACTTC
.	TRBJ2-2	TRBV24-1	TRBD1	CATRGTGVTGELFF	TGTGCCACCAGGGGAACAGGGGTAACCGGGGAGCTGTTTTTT
.	TRBJ2-3	TRBV4-2	TRBD1	CASSQERNRGADTQYF	TGTGCCAGCAGCCAAGAGAGGAACAGGGGTGCAGATACGCAGTATTTT
.	TRBJ1-5	TRBV7-8	.	CASSSEQGYSNQPQHF	TGTGCCAGCAGCTCCGAACAGGGATATAGCAATCAGCCCCAGCATTTT
few	TRBJ2-1	TRBV29-1	.	CSVGRGGDIQRNEQFF	TGCAGCGTGGGGAGAGGCGGCGACATCCAAAGGAATGAGCAGTTCTTC
.	TRBJ2-1	TRBV10-2	TRBD2	CAGLAGNNEQFF	TGCGCCGGCCTAGCGGGAAACAATGAGCAGTTCTTC
few	TRBJ1-2	TRBV5-4	.	CASSLVGGYGYTF	TGTGCCAGCAGCTTGGTGGGGGGGTATGGCTACACCTTC
.	TRBJ1-6	TRBV3-1/TRBV3-2	TRBD1	CASSQEGQGQNSPLHF	TGTGCCAGCAGCCAAGAGGGACAGGGGCAAAATTCACCCCTCCACTTT
.	TRBJ1-6	TRBV27	TRBD1	CASSLKRDRVNSPLHF	TGTGCCAGCAGTTTAAAACGGGACAGGGTTAATTCACCCCTCCACTTT
.	TRBJ2-5	TRBV19	TRBD1	CASTATGGHGETQYF	TGTGCCAGTACCGCGACAGGGGGCCACGGAGAGACCCAGTACTTC
.	TRBJ1-1	TRBV7-2	.	CASSLDTMNTEAFF	TGTGCCAGCAGCTTAGACACCATGAACACTGAAGCTTTCTTT
.	TRBJ2-3	TRBV9	.	CATAEGGSSTDTQYF	TGTGCCACAGCAGAGGGTGGGTCTAGCACAGATACGCAGTATTTT
.	TRBJ2-4	TRBV30	TRBD2	CAWSVGGAKNIQYF	TGTGCCTGGAGTGTGGGGGGGGCCAAAAACATTCAGTACTTC
.	TRBJ2-3	TRBV15	TRBD1	CATSRDREDREPDTQYF	TGTGCCACCAGCAGAGATAGGGAGGACAGGGAGCCAGATACGCAGTATTTT
.	TRBJ2-1	TRBV6-6	TRBD1	CASSLSRDRVSYNEQFF	TGTGCCAGCAGTCTGTCCCGGGACAGGGTTAGTTACAATGAGCAGTTCTTC
.	TRBJ1-4	TRBV5-1	.	CASSLGQPNEKLFF	TGCGCCAGCAGCTTGGGACAGCCTAATGAAAAACTGTTTTTT
few	TRBJ1-2	TRBV2	.	CASSGVNYGYTF	TGTGCCAGTTCAGGGGTTAACTATGGCTACACCTTC
.	TRBJ2-7	TRBV4-1	TRBD2	CASSRGLAGGSEQYF	TGCGCCAGCAGCCGGGGGTTAGCGGGAGGGAGCGAGCAGTACTTC
.	TRBJ2-2	TRBV7-2	TRBD2	CASSLGLAGTGELFF	TGTGCCAGCAGCTTAGGGCTAGCGGGCACCGGGGAGCTGTTTTTT
.	TRBJ2-3	TRBV28	.	CASSRQDSTDTQYF	TGTGCCAGCAGTCGACAAGATAGCACAGATACGCAGTATTTT
.	TRBJ2-7	TRBV7-8	TRBD1	CASSFSGTGGYEQYF	TGTGCCAGCAGCTTTTCCGGGACAGGGGGCTACGAGCAGTACTTC
few	TRBJ2-7	TRBV4-1	.	CASSQGQGSYEQYF	TGCGCCAGCAGCCAAGGGCAGGGTTCCTACGAGCAGTACTTC
.	TRBJ2-7	TRBV10-3	.	CAISATGTGEYEQYF	TGTGCCATCAGTGCAACCGGGACTGGAGAGTACGAGCAGTACTTC
.	TRBJ1-1	TRBV3-1/TRBV3-2	.	CASSQYTGGGFGVAEAFF	TGTGCCAGCAGCCAATACACTGGGGGCGGGTTCGGGGTGGCTGAAGCTTTCTTT
.	TRBJ1-1	TRBV7-8	TRBD1	CASSARQGVLNTEAFF	TGTGCCAGCAGCGCTCGACAGGGGGTACTAAACACTGAAGCTTTCTTT
.	TRBJ1-2	TRBV18	TRBD1	CASSPPGTGGDSGYTF	TGTGCCAGCTCACCACCCGGGACAGGGGGCGACTCTGGCTACACCTTC
.	TRBJ2-7	TRBV5-6	TRBD1	CASSFEGGVDNEQYF	TGTGCCAGCAGCTTTGAAGGGGGCGTTGACAACGAGCAGTACTTC
.	TRBJ1-1	TRBV19	.	CASTHLGARGTTEAFF	TGTGCCAGTACCCATCTCGGGGCACGGGGGACGACTGAAGCTTTCTTT
.	TRBJ2-3	TRBV4-2	.	CASSQGLDIDTQYF	TGTGCCAGCAGCCAAGGGCTAGATATAGATACGCAGTATTTT
few	TRBJ1-1	TRBV21-1	.	CASSEEKQGTMNTEAFF	TGTGCCAGCAGTGAAGAGAAGCAGGGCACCATGAACACTGAAGCTTTCTTT
few	TRBJ2-7	TRBV28	.	CASSPTPTGRLVPYEQYF	TGTGCCAGCAGTCCCACCCCGACAGGGAGGCTAGTACCCTACGAGCAGTACTTC
.	TRBJ2-3	TRBV15	.	CATSYSADTQYF	TGTGCCACCAGCTACTCCGCAGATACGCAGTATTTT
.	TRBJ2-1	TRBV5-1	TRBD2	CASSGGTSGRGDEQFF	TGCGCCAGCAGCGGGGGGACTAGCGGGAGGGGAGATGAGCAGTTCTTC
.	TRBJ1-6	TRBV4-2	TRBD1	CASSQGGQGDSPLHF	TGTGCCAGCAGCCAAGGCGGACAGGGAGATTCACCCCTCCACTTT
.	TRBJ2-1	TRBV29-1	TRBD2	CSVEGWREIHNEQFF	TGCAGCGTTGAGGGCTGGCGGGAGATTCACAATGAGCAGTTCTTC
.	TRBJ1-1	TRBV5-1	.	CASSRGSEAFF	TGCGCCAGCAGCCGAGGGTCTGAAGCTTTCTTT
.	TRBJ1-2	TRBV18	TRBD1	CASSPGQDTNYGYTF	TGTGCCAGCTCACCAGGACAGGATACTAACTATGGCTACACCTTC
few	TRBJ2-1	TRBV19	TRBD1	CASSIQGQHNEQFF	TGTGCCAGTAGTATACAGGGACAGCACAATGAGCAGTTCTTC